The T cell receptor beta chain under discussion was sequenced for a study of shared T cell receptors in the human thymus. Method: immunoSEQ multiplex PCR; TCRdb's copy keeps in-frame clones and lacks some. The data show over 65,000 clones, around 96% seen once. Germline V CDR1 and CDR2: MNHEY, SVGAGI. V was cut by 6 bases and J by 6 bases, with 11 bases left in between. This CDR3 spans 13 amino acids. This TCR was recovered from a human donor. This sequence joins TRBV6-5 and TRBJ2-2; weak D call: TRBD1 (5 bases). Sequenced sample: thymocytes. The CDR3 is CASRQAGSGELFF. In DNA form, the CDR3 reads TGTGCCAGCAGACAAGCAGGGTCCGGGGAGCTGTTTTTT.